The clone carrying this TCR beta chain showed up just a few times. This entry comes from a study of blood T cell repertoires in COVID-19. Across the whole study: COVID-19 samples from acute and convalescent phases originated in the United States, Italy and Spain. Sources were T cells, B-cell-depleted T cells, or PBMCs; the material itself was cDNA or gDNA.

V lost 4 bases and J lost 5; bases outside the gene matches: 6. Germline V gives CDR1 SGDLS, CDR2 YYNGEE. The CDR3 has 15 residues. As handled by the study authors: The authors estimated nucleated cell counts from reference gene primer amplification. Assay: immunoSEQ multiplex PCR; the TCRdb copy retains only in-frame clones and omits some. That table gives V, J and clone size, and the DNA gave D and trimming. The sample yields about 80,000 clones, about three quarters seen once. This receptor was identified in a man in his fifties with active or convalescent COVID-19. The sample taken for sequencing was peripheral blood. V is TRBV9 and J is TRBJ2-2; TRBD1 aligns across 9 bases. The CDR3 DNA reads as TGTGCCAGCAGCCAGGACAGGGGAGGGACCGGGGAGCTGTTTTTT. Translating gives CASSQDRGGTGELFF.